Below are 20 T cell receptor beta chains sequenced from a single sample in a study of cytomegalovirus exposure and HLA in healthy donors (dated by TCRdb to the late 2010s). Preparation of the library involved the immunoSEQ multiplex PCR assay. A mixture of 60 forward primers for TCR Vbeta segments and 13 reverse primers for TCR Jbeta segments was used in the multiplex PCR. Not all clones reach the TCRdb copy of this immuneACCESS table, which keeps in-frame sequences only. Checked studies attribute under half of the gap to unresolved V genes and leave the rest unexplained. This sample is represented by 150,000 or so clones; 60% to 80% of them were singletons. The ten largest make up approximately 1.4% of the sample. The source material was PBMCs. The source of these receptors is a woman aged 30 to 39 in good health and CMV-seronegative.

This clone was seen a handful of times. The CDR3 loop is CASTMGSLPNTGELFF. The DNA for the CDR3 is TGTGCCAGCACGATGGGCAGCCTACCGAACACCGGGGAGCTGTTTTTT. This chain uses TRBV28 with TRBJ2-2, with D hard to call. The ends were cut back, 7 bases at V and 0 bases at J, with 15 bases in the middle. The CDR3 contains 16 residues. Germline loops: CDR1 MDHEN, CDR2 SYDVKM.

The chain uses TRBV5-1 and TRBJ2-1; D possibly corresponds to TRBD1 (5 bases). There are 13 residues in the CDR3. Between the trimmed V and J ends, which lost 4 bases and 4 bases, there was a span of 9 bases. Germline V lookup: CDR1 SGHRS, CDR2 YFSETQ. The CDR3: CASSTDSYNEQFF. The DNA for the CDR3 is TGCGCCAGCAGCACCGACAGTTACAATGAGCAGTTCTTC. Based on the CDR3 plus reference TRBV5-1 and TRBJ2-1, the full variable domain is KAGVTQTPRYLIKTRGQQVTLSCSPISGHRSVSWYQQTPGQGLQFLFEYFSETQRNKGNFPGRFSGRQFSNSRSEMNVSTLELGDSALYLCASSTDSYNEQFFGPGTRLTVL.

The genes are TRBV28 and TRBJ1-5; a possible D gene is TRBD1 (5 bases). Trimming shortened V by 5 bases and J by 6 bases, and 14 bases separated the two germline ends. CDR1 is MDHEN and CDR2 is SYDVKM in the germline V gene. This CDR3 spans 14 amino acids. Here the CDR3 DNA reads TGTGCCAGCAGTCCCGGACAAGGGGTTCAGCCCCAGCATTTT. This encodes CASSPGQGVQPQHF.

The V and J genes are TRBV10-3 and TRBJ1-2, with 8 bases lining up with TRBD1. Germline V gives CDR1 ENHRY, CDR2 SYGVKD. The length of the CDR3 is 13 residues. V was clipped by 6 bases and J by 4 bases; unmatched bases: 4. The DNA of the CDR3 is TGTGCCATCAGGGAGACAGGGGCCTATGGCTACACCTTC. As protein: CAIRETGAYGYTF.

The rearrangement uses TRBV15 and TRBJ2-3; 9 nucleotides match TRBD2. V was pared by 0 bases and J by 6 bases, with 13 bases of the junction left unmatched. Per germline, CDR1 LNHNV and CDR2 YYDKDF (reference sequence). The CDR3 length is 18 residues. DNA of the CDR3: TGTGCCACCAGCAGAGAGGGCATAGCGGGGGCGGGAGGGGATACGCAGTATTTT. This encodes CATSREGIAGAGGDTQYF.

This clone was observed a single time. The chain has TRBV6-5 and TRBJ1-3; TRBD1 agrees at 7 bases. The V segment lost 0 bases and the J segment 0 bases; nucleotides outside the gene matches: 2. The CDR3 is made up of 16 amino acids. Per the germline V gene, CDR1 is MNHEY and CDR2 is SVGAGI. The CDR3 DNA reads TGTGCCAGCAGTTACTCGGGACAGAGCTCTGGAAACACCATATATTTT. As protein: CASSYSGQSSGNTIYF.

The chain has TRBV6-1 and TRBJ2-3, with 9 bases matching TRBD2. V dropped 6 bases and J dropped 3; count of bases not matched to a gene: 4. CDR1 is MNHNS and CDR2 is SASEGT in the germline V gene. The CDR3 totals 14 residues. The CDR3 sequence: CASSRGGATDTQYF. The CDR3, as DNA: TGTGCCAGCAGCCGCGGGGGGGCTACAGATACGCAGTATTTT.

V gene TRBV30 combines with J gene TRBJ1-4; 11 bases line up with TRBD1. Trimming removed 2 bases from V and 8 bases from J; junction bases left unmatched: 4. Per the germline V gene, CDR1 is GTSNPN and CDR2 is SVGIG (reference sequence). This CDR3 has 14 amino acids. The CDR3 sequence: CAWSFGTGGEKLFF. DNA for the CDR3: TGTGCCTGGAGTTTCGGGACAGGGGGAGAAAAACTGTTTTTT.

The chain couples TRBV6-1 to TRBJ2-1, with 16 positions matching TRBD2. CDR1 and CDR2 (germline): MNHNS, SASEGT. The CDR3 spans 15 residues. V dropped 5 bases and J dropped 8; count of bases not matched to a gene: 3. The CDR3 loop is CASSSGTSGGDEQFF. CDR3 in DNA: TGTGCCAGCAGTTCCGGGACTAGCGGGGGGGATGAGCAGTTCTTC.

The chain joins TRBV5-1 to TRBJ2-2, with no clear D. V was shortened by 3 bases and J by 4 bases, with 7 bases between the two germline ends. The CDR3 consists of 13 residues. The germline gives CDR1 SGHRS, CDR2 YFSETQ. The CDR3 region is CASSSYGTGELFF. The CDR3 DNA sequence: TGCGCCAGCAGCTCCTATGGCACCGGGGAGCTGTTTTTT.

The chain recombines TRBV4-2 with TRBJ2-5; 7 nucleotides align to TRBD2. The germline V gene encodes CDR1 LGHNA and CDR2 YNFKEQ. Trimming took 4 bases from V and 5 from J; bases not matched to a gene: 16. The CDR3 is 17 amino acids. As DNA, the CDR3 is TGTGCCAGCAGCCCGGTTAGCCTAGCGGACACCCGGGAGACCCAGTACTTC. Its protein is CASSPVSLADTRETQYF.

The chain has TRBV5-1 and TRBJ2-5, with TRBD1 matching over 11 bases. Germline V gives CDR1 SGHRS, CDR2 YFSETQ. V shed 6 bases and J 4 bases; nucleotides not matched to a gene: 5. The CDR3 is 14 residues long. The DNA for the CDR3 is TGCGCCAGCACCCCAGGGACAGGGGGAGAGACCCAGTACTTC. Translated, it gives CASTPGTGGETQYF.

The count of this clone is one. The V call is TRBV11-2, the J call TRBJ1-3; 12 bases align to TRBD1. Germline V lookup: CDR1 SGHAT, CDR2 FQNNGV. The junction had 5 bases not matched to a gene; V was cut back by 5 bases and J by 0 bases. The CDR3 consists of 17 residues. CDR3 region: CASSPGTGGNSGNTIYF. DNA of the CDR3: TGTGCCAGCAGCCCTGGGACAGGGGGCAACTCTGGAAACACCATATATTTT.

The chain links TRBV6-1 to TRBJ2-7; 11 nucleotides align to TRBD2. Looked up from germline, CDR1 is MNHNS and CDR2 is SASEGT. This CDR3 region has 14 residues. V trimming: 7 bases; J trimming: 3 bases; junction bases outside the gene matches: 5. The CDR3 DNA reads TGTGCCAGCAATCCTGGGACTAGCGGCTACGAGCAGTACTTC. Residues: CASNPGTSGYEQYF.

The gene calls are TRBV20-1 and TRBJ2-5; D is possibly TRBD1 (6 bases). V lost 5 bases to trimming and J lost 4 bases, with 8 bases between them. This CDR3 contains 11 residues. Germline CDR1 is DFQATT and CDR2 is SNEGSKA (reference sequence). The CDR3 is CSAQGLETQYF. The CDR3 DNA sequence: TGCAGTGCTCAGGGGTTAGAGACCCAGTACTTC.

This chain links TRBV5-1 with TRBJ2-4; D uncertain. The CDR3 totals 15 residues. Germline values: CDR1 SGHRS, CDR2 YFSETQ. V was clipped by 4 bases and J by 0 bases, with 11 bases between them. The CDR3 is CASSLGTLAKNIQYF. CDR3 DNA: TGCGCCAGCAGCCTGGGAACTCTAGCCAAAAACATTCAGTACTTC. The complete variable domain, with remaining parts taken from reference TRBV5-1 and TRBJ2-4, reads KAGVTQTPRYLIKTRGQQVTLSCSPISGHRSVSWYQQTPGQGLQFLFEYFSETQRNKGNFPGRFSGRQFSNSRSEMNVSTLELGDSALYLCASSLGTLAKNIQYFGAGTRLSVL.

This chain uses TRBV5-1 with TRBJ1-6; a possible D gene is TRBD1 (6 bases). This CDR3 spans 15 amino acids. In germline, CDR1 is SGHRS, CDR2 YFSETQ. Between the trimmed V and J ends, which lost 4 bases and 10 bases, there was a span of 18 bases. CDR3 sequence (DNA): TGCGCCAGCAGCCCCTTGTCTGGGGGACAATCACCCCTCCACTTT. It specifies CASSPLSGGQSPLHF.

This clone was counted only a few times. The gene calls are TRBV29-1 and TRBJ2-3; the match to TRBD2 covers 7 bases. The V segment lost 4 bases and the J segment 4 bases; nucleotides outside the gene matches: 8. CDR1 SQVTM and CDR2 ANQGSEA come from the germline V gene. The CDR3 totals 14 residues. Here the CDR3 DNA reads TGCAGCGTTGGGGGAGCGGGGCGGTCAGATACGCAGTATTTT. Its protein is CSVGGAGRSDTQYF.

The chain couples TRBV6-5 to TRBJ1-1; D is undetermined. Trimming removed 6 bases at V and 5 bases at J, with 16 bases between. Germline V gene data show CDR1 as MNHEY and CDR2 as SVGAGI. This CDR3 is built from 14 residues. The CDR3 reads CASRGLVGRTEAFF. In DNA, the CDR3 is TGTGCCAGCAGGGGCCTTGTGGGTAGGACTGAAGCTTTCTTT.

The chain uses TRBV6-6 and TRBJ2-3; possibly TRBD2 for D (6 bases). CDR1 is MNHNY and CDR2 is SVGAGI in the germline V gene (reference sequence). The CDR3 spans 14 residues. Between the trimmed V and J ends, which lost 6 bases and 2 bases, there was a span of 12 bases. The CDR3 loop is CASRKRAFTDTQYF. DNA for the CDR3: TGTGCCAGCAGAAAGCGGGCTTTCACAGATACGCAGTATTTT.